The 3 T cell receptor beta chains below all came from one sample that was sequenced in a study of radiotherapy plus CTLA-4 blockade in lung cancer. Produced via immunoSEQ multiplex PCR; TCRdb's table is partial and in-frame only. This table has some 77,000 clones, around 85% appearing once. Sequences were derived from peripheral blood, sampled from a patient treated with radiotherapy plus ipilimumab. The source of these receptors is a human donor with non-small cell lung cancer who had a partial response to radiotherapy plus ipilimumab.

This sequence joins TRBV18 and TRBJ1-5; D gene uncertain. Trimming left V 2 bases short and J 2 bases short, with 16 bases between. CDR3 length: 17 residues. Per germline, CDR1 KGHSH and CDR2 LQKENI. CDR3 in amino acids: CASSPSRGERGNQPQHF. CDR3 nucleotides: TGTGCCAGCTCACCATCTCGGGGAGAAAGGGGCAATCAGCCCCAGCATTTT.

The V gene is TRBV10-1, the J gene TRBJ2-2; possible D gene TRBD2, 5 bases. Per germline, CDR1 WNHNN and CDR2 SYGVQD (reference sequence). The ends were cut back, 6 bases at V and 4 bases at J, with 9 bases in the middle. This CDR3 spans 13 amino acids. DNA for the CDR3: TGCGCCAGCAGAGTGGACTCCACCGGGGAGCTGTTTTTT. Translated, it gives CASRVDSTGELFF.

The J gene is TRBJ1-5, the V gene TRBV2; TRBD1 might be the D (5 bases). Germline V gene sequence: CDR1 SNHLY, CDR2 FYNNEI. V lost 1 base and J 2 bases, leaving 6 bases between the germline ends. The CDR3 covers 14 residues. CDR3 coding DNA: TGTGCCAGCAGTGAAGTCAGGGGCAATCAGCCCCAGCATTTT. Encoded protein: CASSEVRGNQPQHF.